These 12 T cell receptor beta chains came from one sample sequenced in a study of cytomegalovirus exposure and HLA in healthy donors. PCR used 60 Vbeta primers and 13 Jbeta primers. The protocol was immunoSEQ multiplex PCR, while the TCRdb copy is restricted to in-frame clones and leaves out a portion. The sample lists around 50,000 clones; approximately 84% were seen once. Material for sequencing was PBMCs. These TCRs come from a man aged 50 to 60 in good health and CMV-seronegative.

V gene TRBV5-6 combines with J gene TRBJ1-4; D call uncertain. Per germline, CDR1 SGHDT and CDR2 YYEEEE. V was cut by 0 bases and J by 5 bases, with 5 bases left in between. This CDR3 is 13 amino acids long. The CDR3 loop reads CASSLVQNEKLFF. The CDR3 nucleotides read TGTGCCAGCAGCTTGGTGCAGAATGAAAAACTGTTTTTT. The complete variable domain, with remaining parts taken from reference TRBV5-6 and TRBJ1-4, reads DAGVTQSPTHLIKTRGQQVTLRCSPKSGHDTVSWYQQALGQGPQFIFQYYEEEERQRGNFPDRFSGHQFPNYSSELNVNALLLGDSALYLCASSLVQNEKLFFGSGTQLSVL.

CDR3 loop: CASSDTGQANTEAFF. The CDR3 coding sequence is TGCGCCAGCAGCGATACGGGACAGGCGAACACTGAAGCTTTCTTT. The gene calls are TRBV10-1 and TRBJ1-1, with 8 bases fitting TRBD1. The CDR3 runs 15 residues. Per germline, CDR1 WNHNN and CDR2 SYGVQD (reference sequence). J gave up 1 base and V 6 bases, and 7 bases lay outside the gene matches.

This chain joins TRBV5-1 and TRBJ2-6; D is ambiguous. The CDR3 length is 17 residues. The V and J ends lost 4 bases and 0 bases respectively, with 14 bases between them. Germline V lookup: CDR1 SGHRS, CDR2 YFSETQ. CDR3 sequence reads: CASSETMGHSGANVLTF. The CDR3 nucleotides are TGCGCCAGCAGCGAAACCATGGGCCACTCTGGGGCCAACGTCCTGACTTTC.

CDR3 nucleotides: TGTGCCAGCAGTCCGACTAGCGGGGGACTAAACCAAGAGACCCAGTACTTC. Amino acids: CASSPTSGGLNQETQYF. The chain carries TRBV2 and TRBJ2-5; 12 nucleotides agree with TRBD2. The CDR3 is made up of 17 amino acids. Germline values: CDR1 SNHLY, CDR2 FYNNEI. Losses at the gene ends were 5 bases for V and 0 bases for J; bases not matched to a gene: 7. The whole variable domain, filled in from reference TRBV2 and TRBJ2-5, reads EPEVTQTPSHQVTQMGQEVILRCVPISNHLYFYWYRQILGQKVEFLVSFYNNEISEKSEIFDDQFSVERPDGSNFTLKIRSTKLEDSAMYFCASSPTSGGLNQETQYFGPGTRLLVL.

J is TRBJ2-3 and V is TRBV11-3; tentative D call: TRBD2 (6 bases). The V gene's germline CDR1 is SGHNT and CDR2 YENEEA. This CDR3 is 13 amino acids long. Trimming removed 4 bases from V and 1 base from J, with 6 bases in between. The CDR3 protein is CASSSGGTDTQYF. DNA of the CDR3: TGTGCCAGCAGCTCGGGAGGCACAGATACGCAGTATTTT.

This clone came up a few times. The chain recombines TRBV7-6 with TRBJ2-7; 7 nucleotides agree with TRBD1. Germline CDR1 and CDR2: SGHVS and FNYEAQ. This CDR3 comprises 14 residues. V lost 4 bases, J lost 6 bases, and 9 bases stayed unmatched. The CDR3 DNA reads as TGTGCCAGCAGCTCAAGACAGGGTGGGTCCGAGCAGTACTTC. It encodes CASSSRQGGSEQYF.

The V and J genes are TRBV4-3 and TRBJ2-7; possibly TRBD1 for D (6 bases). The ends were cut back, 7 bases at V and 6 bases at J, with 13 bases in the middle. Germline CDR1 and CDR2: LGHNA and YSLEER. The CDR3 has 12 amino acids. In nucleotides, the CDR3 is TGCGCCAGCAACGCACAGGGTAGCGAGCAGTACTTC. Its translation is CASNAQGSEQYF.

V is TRBV5-1 and J is TRBJ1-6; TRBD1 agrees at 11 bases. CDR1 is SGHRS, CDR2 YFSETQ, per germline. The CDR3 runs 16 residues. J lost 9 bases, V lost 2 bases, and 7 bases had no gene match. This CDR3 reads CASSLGQGARVSPLHF. The CDR3 DNA follows: TGCGCCAGCAGCTTAGGACAGGGGGCGAGGGTTTCACCCCTCCACTTT. Complete variable domain (other parts from reference TRBV5-1 and TRBJ1-6): KAGVTQTPRYLIKTRGQQVTLSCSPISGHRSVSWYQQTPGQGLQFLFEYFSETQRNKGNFPGRFSGRQFSNSRSEMNVSTLELGDSALYLCASSLGQGARVSPLHFGNGTRLTVT.

V and J are TRBV4-2 and TRBJ1-5, with 8 bases identical to TRBD1. The length of the CDR3 is 16 residues. The J segment lost 7 bases and the V segment lost 0 bases, leaving 8 bases of the junction unmatched. Germline V gene data show CDR1 as LGHNA and CDR2 as YNFKEQ. The CDR3 is CASSQDPGQGWQPQHF. CDR3 coding DNA: TGTGCCAGCAGCCAAGATCCCGGACAGGGTTGGCAGCCCCAGCATTTT.

This sequence joins TRBV4-1 and TRBJ2-7, with D tentatively TRBD1 (6 bases). The CDR3 sequence is 17 residues long. Germline V gene data show CDR1 as MGHRA and CDR2 as YSYEKL. V lost 2 bases, J lost 3 bases, and 20 bases lay in between. The CDR3 loop reads CASSQLAGQRFFYEQYF. The CDR3 DNA sequence: TGCGCCAGCAGCCAACTAGCCGGACAGAGGTTTTTCTACGAGCAGTACTTC.

The chain uses TRBV6-1 and TRBJ2-2, with TRBD2 matching 10 bases. Per germline, CDR1 MNHNS and CDR2 SASEGT. CDR3 length equals 17 residues. With V trimmed by 4 bases and J by 0 bases, 5 bases remained unmatched. CDR3 region: CASSVPSGGANTGELFF. For the CDR3, the DNA is TGTGCCAGCAGTGTACCTAGCGGGGGCGCGAACACCGGGGAGCTGTTTTTT.

The rearrangement joins TRBV9 to TRBJ2-2, with 8 bases fitting TRBD1. This CDR3 comprises 15 residues. V lost 2 bases and J lost 6; bases outside the gene matches: 6. Looked up from germline, CDR1 is SGDLS and CDR2 is YYNGEE. The CDR3 coding sequence is TGTGCCAGCAGCGTCGTGCAGGGGGCGCCCGGGGAGCTGTTTTTT. Its protein product is CASSVVQGAPGELFF.